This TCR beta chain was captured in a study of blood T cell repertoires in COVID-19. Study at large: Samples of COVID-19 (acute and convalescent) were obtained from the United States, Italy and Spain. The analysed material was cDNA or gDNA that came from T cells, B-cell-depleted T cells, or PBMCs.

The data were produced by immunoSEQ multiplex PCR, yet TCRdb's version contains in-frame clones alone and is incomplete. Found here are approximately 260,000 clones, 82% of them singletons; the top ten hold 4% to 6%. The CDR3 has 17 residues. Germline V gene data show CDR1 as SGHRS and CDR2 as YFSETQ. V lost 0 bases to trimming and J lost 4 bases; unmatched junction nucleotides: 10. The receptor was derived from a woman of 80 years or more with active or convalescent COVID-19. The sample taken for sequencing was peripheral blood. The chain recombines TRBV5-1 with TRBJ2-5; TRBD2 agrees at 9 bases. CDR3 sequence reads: CASSLALASGMSETQYF. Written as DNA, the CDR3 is TGCGCCAGCAGCTTGGCCCTGGCTAGCGGGATGTCAGAGACCCAGTACTTC.